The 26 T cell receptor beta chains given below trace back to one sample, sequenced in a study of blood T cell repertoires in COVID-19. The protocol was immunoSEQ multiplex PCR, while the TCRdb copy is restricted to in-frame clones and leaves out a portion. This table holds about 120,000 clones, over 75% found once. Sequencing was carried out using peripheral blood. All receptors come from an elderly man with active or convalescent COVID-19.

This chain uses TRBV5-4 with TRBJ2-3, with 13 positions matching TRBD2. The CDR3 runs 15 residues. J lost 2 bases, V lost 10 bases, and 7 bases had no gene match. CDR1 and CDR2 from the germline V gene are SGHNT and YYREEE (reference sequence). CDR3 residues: CASTLAGGNTDTQYF. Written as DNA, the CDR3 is TGTGCCTCCACACTAGCGGGGGGGAACACAGATACGCAGTATTTT.

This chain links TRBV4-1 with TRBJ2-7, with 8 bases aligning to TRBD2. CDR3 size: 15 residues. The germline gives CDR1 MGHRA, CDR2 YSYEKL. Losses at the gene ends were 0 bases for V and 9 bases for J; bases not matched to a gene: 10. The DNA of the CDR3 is TGCGCCAGCAGCCAAGAACTAGCGGCCTACGCCGCGCAGTACTTC. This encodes CASSQELAAYAAQYF.

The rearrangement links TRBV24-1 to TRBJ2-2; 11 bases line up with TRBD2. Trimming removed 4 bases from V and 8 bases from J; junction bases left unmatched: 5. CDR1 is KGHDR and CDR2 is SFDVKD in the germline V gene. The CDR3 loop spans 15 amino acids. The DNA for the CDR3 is TGTGCCACCAGTGACCCTAGCGGGAGGACGGGGGAGCTGTTTTTT. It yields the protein CATSDPSGRTGELFF.

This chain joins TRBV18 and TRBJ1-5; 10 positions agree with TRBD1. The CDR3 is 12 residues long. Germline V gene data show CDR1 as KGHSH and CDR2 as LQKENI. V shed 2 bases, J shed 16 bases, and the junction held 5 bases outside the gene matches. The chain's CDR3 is CASSPGDRGHHF. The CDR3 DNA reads TGTGCCAGCTCACCAGGAGACAGGGGGCATCATTTT. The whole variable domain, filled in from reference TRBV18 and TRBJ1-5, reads NAGVMQNPRHLVRRRGQEARLRCSPMKGHSHVYWYRQLPEEGLKFMVYLQKENIIDESGMPKERFSAEFPKEGPSILRIQQVVRGDSAAYFCASSPGDRGHHFGDGTRLSIL.

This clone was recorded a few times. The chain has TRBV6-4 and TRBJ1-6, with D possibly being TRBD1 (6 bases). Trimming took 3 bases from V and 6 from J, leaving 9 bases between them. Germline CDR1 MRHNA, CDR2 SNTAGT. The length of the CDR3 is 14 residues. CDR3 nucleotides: TGTGCCAGCAGTGAGTTCAGGGGTAATTCACCCCTCCACTTT. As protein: CASSEFRGNSPLHF.

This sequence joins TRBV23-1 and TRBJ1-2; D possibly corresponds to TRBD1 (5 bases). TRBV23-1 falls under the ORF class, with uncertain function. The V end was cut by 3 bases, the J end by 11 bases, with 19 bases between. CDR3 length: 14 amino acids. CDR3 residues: CASSHLDIGGEYTF. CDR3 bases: TGCGCCAGCAGTCACCTTGATATCGGGGGAGAGTACACCTTC.

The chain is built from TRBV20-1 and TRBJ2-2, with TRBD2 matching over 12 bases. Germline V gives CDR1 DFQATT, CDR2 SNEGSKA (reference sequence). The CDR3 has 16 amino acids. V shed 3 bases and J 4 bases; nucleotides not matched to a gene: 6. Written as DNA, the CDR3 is TGCAGTGCTAGTCCTAGCGGGGGGGCAGGCACCGGGGAGCTGTTTTTT. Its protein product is CSASPSGGAGTGELFF.

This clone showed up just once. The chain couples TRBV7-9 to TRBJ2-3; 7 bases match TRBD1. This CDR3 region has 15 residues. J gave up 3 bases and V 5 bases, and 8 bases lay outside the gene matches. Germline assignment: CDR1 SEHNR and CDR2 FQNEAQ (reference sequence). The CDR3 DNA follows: TGTGCCAGCAGCCCTAGCTGGGGACAGACAGATACGCAGTATTTT. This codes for CASSPSWGQTDTQYF.

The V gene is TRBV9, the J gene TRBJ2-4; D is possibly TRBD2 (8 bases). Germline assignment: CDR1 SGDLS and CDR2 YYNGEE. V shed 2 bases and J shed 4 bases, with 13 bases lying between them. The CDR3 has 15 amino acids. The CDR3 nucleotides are TGTGCCAGCAGCGTCCGGGGGGGACAGAAAAACATTCAGTACTTC. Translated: CASSVRGGQKNIQYF. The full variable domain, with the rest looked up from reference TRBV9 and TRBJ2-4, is DSGVTQTPKHLITATGQRVTLRCSPRSGDLSVYWYQQSLDQGLQFLIQYYNGEERAKGNILERFSAQQFPDLHSELNLSSLELGDSALYFCASSVRGGQKNIQYFGAGTRLSVL.

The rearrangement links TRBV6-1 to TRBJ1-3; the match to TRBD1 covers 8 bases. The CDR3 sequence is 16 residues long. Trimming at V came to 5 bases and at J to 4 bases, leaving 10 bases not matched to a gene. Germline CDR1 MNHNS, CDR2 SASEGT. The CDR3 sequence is CASSQVRTGKGNTIYF. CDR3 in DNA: TGTGCCAGCAGTCAAGTCCGGACAGGGAAGGGAAACACCATATATTTT.

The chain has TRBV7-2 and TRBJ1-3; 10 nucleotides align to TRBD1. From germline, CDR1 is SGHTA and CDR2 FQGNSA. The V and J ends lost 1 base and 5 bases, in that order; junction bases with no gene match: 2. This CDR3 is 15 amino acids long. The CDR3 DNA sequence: TGTGCCAGCAGCTTAGGACAGGGGGCGAGAAACACCATATATTTT. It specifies CASSLGQGARNTIYF.

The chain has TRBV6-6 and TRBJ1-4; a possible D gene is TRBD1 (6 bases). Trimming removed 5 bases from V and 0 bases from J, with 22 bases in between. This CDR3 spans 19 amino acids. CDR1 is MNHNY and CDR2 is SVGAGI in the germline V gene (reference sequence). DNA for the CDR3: TGTGCCAGCAGTCTTTTCTACACGGACAGCGGTGCAACTAATGAAAAACTGTTTTTT. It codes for CASSLFYTDSGATNEKLFF.

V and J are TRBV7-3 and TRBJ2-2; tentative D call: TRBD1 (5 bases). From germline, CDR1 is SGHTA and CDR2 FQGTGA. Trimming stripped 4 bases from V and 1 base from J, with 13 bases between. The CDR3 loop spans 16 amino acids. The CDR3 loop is CASSSQGMRNTGELFF. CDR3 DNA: TGTGCCAGCAGCTCGCAGGGTATGAGGAACACCGGGGAGCTGTTTTTT.

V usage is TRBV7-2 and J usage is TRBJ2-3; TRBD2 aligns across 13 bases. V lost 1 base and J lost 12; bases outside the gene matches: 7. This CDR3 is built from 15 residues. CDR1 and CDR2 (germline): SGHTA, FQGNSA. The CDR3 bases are TGTGCCAGCAGCTTAGACGGACTAGCGGGAGTGAGTCAGTATTTT. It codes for CASSLDGLAGVSQYF.

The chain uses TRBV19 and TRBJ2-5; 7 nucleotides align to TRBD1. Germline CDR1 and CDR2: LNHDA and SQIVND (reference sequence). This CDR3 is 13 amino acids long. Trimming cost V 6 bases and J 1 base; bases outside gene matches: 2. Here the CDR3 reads CASSAGGQETQYF. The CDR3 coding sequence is TGTGCCAGTAGCGCAGGGGGCCAAGAGACCCAGTACTTC.

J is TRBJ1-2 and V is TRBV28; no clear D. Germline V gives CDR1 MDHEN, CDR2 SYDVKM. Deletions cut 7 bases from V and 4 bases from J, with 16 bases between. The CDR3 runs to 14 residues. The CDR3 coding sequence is TGTGCCAGCACCACAGCGGAGAGGCTCTATGGCTACACCTTC. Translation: CASTTAERLYGYTF.

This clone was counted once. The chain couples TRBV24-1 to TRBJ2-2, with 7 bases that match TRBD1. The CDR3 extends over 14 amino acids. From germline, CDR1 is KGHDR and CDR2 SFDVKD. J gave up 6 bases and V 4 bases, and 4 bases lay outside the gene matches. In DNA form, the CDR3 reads TGTGCCACCAGTGAGCTGACAGGGCCCGGGGAGCTGTTTTTT. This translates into CATSELTGPGELFF.

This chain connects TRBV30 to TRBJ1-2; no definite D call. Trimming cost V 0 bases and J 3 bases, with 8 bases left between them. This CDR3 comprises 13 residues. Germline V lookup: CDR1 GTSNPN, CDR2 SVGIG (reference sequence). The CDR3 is CAWSVRHHYGYTF. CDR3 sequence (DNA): TGTGCCTGGAGTGTCCGACATCACTATGGCTACACCTTC. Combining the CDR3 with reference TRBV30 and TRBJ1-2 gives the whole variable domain SQTIHQWPATLVQPVGSPLSLECTVEGTSNPNLYWYRQAAGRGLQLLFYSVGIGQISSEVPQNLSASRPQDRQFILSSKKLLLSDSGFYLCAWSVRHHYGYTFGSGTRLTVV.

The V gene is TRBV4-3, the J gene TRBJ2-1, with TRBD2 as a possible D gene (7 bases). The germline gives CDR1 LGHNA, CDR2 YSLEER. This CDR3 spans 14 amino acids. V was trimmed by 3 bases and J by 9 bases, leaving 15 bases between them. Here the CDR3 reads CASSHKRGGVEQFF. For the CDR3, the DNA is TGCGCCAGCAGCCACAAGAGGGGGGGAGTTGAGCAGTTCTTC.

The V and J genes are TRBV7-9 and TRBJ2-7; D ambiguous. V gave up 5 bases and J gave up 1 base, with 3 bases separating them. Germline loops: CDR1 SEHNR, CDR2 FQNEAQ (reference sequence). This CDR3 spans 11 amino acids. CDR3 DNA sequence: TGTGCCAGCAGCCGTTCCTACGAGCAGTACTTC. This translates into CASSRSYEQYF.

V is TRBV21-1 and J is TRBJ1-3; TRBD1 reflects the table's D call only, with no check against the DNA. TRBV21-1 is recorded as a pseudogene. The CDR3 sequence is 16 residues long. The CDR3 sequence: CASSKLGTGSGNTIYF. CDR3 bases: TGTGCCAGCAGCAAACTTGGTACAGGCTCTGGAAACACCATATATTTT.

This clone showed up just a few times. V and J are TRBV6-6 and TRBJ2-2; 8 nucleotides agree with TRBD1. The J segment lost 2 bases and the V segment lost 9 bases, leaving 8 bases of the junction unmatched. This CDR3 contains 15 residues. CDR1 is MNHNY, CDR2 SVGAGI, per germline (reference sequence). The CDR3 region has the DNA TGTGCCAGTCGGACGGGACAGGTTAACACCGGGGAGCTGTTTTTT. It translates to CASRTGQVNTGELFF.

The CDR3: CARADSETGYTF. DNA of the CDR3: TGTGCCCGGGCAGACAGCGAGACTGGCTACACCTTC. The V call is TRBV30, the J call TRBJ1-2; maybe TRBD1 (5 bases). Germline lookup yields CDR1 GTSNPN and CDR2 SVGIG (reference sequence). This CDR3 is 12 amino acids long. V was cut by 8 bases and J by 7 bases, with 17 bases left in between.

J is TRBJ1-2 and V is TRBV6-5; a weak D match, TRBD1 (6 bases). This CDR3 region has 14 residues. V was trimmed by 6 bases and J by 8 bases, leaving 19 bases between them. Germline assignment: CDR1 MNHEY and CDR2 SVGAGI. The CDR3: CASSPARGTLGYTF. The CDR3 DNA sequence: TGTGCCAGCAGCCCCGCGAGGGGGACGTTGGGCTACACCTTC.

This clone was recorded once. CDR3: CASSLGANGNEQFF. The CDR3 coding sequence is TGTGCCAGCAGCTTAGGTGCAAACGGGAATGAGCAGTTCTTC. The V and J genes are TRBV7-9 and TRBJ2-1, with D unclear. The germline V and J ends were trimmed by 1 base and 7 bases, with 11 bases remaining between them. The length of the CDR3 is 14 residues. The germline V gene has CDR1 SEHNR and CDR2 FQNEAQ (reference sequence).

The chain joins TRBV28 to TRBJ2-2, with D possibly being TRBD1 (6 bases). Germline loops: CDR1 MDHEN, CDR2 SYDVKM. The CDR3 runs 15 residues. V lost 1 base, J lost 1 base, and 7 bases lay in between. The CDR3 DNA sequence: TGTGCCAGCAGTTTATTGGGACAGAACACCGGGGAGCTGTTTTTT. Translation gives CASSLLGQNTGELFF.